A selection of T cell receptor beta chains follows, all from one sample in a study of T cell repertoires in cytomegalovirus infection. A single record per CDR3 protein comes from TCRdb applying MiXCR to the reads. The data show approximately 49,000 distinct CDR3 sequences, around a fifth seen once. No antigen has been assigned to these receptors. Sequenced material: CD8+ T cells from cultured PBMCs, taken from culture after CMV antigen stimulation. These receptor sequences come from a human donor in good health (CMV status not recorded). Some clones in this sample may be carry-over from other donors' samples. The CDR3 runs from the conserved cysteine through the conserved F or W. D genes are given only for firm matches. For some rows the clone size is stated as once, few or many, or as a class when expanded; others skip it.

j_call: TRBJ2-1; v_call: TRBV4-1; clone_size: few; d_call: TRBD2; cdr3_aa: CASSQEGLPYDEQFF; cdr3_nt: TGCGCCAGCAGCCAAGAGGGACTACCATACGATGAGCAGTTCTTC
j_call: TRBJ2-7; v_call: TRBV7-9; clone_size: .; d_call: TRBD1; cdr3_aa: CASSATSGTAYEQYF; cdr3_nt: TGTGCCAGCAGCGCAACCTCCGGGACAGCCTACGAGCAGTACTTC
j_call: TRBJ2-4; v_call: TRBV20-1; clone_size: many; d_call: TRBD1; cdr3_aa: CSARAIGQGIDKNIQYF; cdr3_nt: TGCAGTGCTAGAGCGATCGGACAGGGCATTGACAAAAACATTCAGTACTTC
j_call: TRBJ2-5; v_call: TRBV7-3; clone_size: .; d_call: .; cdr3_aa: CASSLRGDSLPPSGTQYF; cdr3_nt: TGTGCCAGCAGCTTAAGAGGAGACTCCTTACCCCCGTCCGGGACCCAGTACTTC
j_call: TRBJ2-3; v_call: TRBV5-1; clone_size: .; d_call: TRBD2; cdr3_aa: CASSPPGAGETDTQYF; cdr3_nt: TGCGCCAGCAGCCCCCCCGGAGCGGGAGAAACAGATACGCAGTATTTT
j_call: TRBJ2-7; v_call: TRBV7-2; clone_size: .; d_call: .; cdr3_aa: CASSSTHSYEQYF; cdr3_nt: TGTGCCAGCAGCTCGACACACTCCTACGAGCAGTACTTC
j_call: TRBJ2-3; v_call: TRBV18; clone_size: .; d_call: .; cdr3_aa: CASSPGTRTDTQYF; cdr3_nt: TGTGCCAGCTCACCCGGGACTCGCACAGATACGCAGTATTTT
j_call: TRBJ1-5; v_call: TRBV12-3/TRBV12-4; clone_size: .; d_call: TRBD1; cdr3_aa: CASKGGENQPQHF; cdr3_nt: TGTGCCAGCAAAGGGGGCGAAAATCAGCCCCAGCATTTT
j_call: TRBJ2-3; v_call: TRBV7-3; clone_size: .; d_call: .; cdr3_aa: CASSFGGSDTQYF; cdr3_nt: TGTGCCAGCAGCTTTGGGGGATCCGATACGCAGTATTTT
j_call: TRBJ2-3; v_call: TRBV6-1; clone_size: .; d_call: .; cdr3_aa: CASSPGTRPYF; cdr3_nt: TGTGCCAGCAGTCCCGGGACCCGACCGTATTTT
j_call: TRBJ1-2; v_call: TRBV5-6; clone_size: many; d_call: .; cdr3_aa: CASSPRVGGYTF; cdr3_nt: TGTGCCAGCAGCCCCAGGGTAGGAGGCTACACCTTC
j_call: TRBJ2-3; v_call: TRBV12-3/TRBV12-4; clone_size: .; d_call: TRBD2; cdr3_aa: CASRTSGRFGHTQYF; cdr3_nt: TGTGCCAGCAGAACTAGCGGGAGATTCGGCCATACGCAGTATTTT
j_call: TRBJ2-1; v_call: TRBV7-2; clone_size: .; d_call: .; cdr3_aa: CASGIESQYNEQFF; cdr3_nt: TGTGCCAGCGGAATAGAATCCCAATACAATGAGCAGTTCTTC
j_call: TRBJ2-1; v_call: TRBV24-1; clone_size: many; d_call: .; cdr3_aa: CATSDLRGRSEQFF; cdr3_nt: TGTGCCACCAGTGATTTGCGGGGCCGATCTGAGCAGTTCTTC
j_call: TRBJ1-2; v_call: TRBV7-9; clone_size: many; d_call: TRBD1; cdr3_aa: CASTLGGTGARGYTF; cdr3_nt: TGTGCCAGCACCCTTGGGGGGACAGGGGCACGCGGCTACACCTTC
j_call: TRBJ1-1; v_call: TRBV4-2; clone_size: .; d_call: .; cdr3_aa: CASSQDGRQSAFF; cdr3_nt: TGTGCCAGCAGCCAAGATGGGAGACAAAGTGCTTTCTTT
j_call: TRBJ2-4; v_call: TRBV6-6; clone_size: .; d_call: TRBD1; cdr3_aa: CASSPGQGHIQYF; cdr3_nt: TGTGCCAGCAGTCCTGGACAGGGCCACATTCAGTACTTC
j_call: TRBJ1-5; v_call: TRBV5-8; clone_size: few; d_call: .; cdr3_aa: CASSPQGYSNQPQHF; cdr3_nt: TGTGCCAGCAGCCCTCAGGGTTATAGCAATCAGCCCCAGCATTTT
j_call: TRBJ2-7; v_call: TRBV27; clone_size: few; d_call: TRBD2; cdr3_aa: CASSWTSGTYEQYF; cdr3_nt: TGTGCCAGCAGTTGGACTAGCGGGACCTACGAGCAGTACTTC
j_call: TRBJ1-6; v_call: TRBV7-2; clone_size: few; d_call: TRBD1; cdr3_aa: CASGWTGPNSPLHF; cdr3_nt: TGTGCCAGCGGTTGGACAGGTCCCAATTCACCCCTCCACTTT
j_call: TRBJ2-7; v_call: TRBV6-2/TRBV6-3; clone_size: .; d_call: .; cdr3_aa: CASTKSRGATYEQYF; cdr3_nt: TGTGCCAGCACTAAGTCCCGGGGTGCGACCTACGAGCAGTACTTC
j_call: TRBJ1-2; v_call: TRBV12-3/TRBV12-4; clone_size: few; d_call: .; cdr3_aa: CASDSSPDGYGYTF; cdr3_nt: TGTGCCAGTGACTCCTCCCCGGACGGCTATGGCTACACCTTC
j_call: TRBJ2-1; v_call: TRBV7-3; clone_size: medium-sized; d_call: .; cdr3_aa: CASSFGTSHNEQFF; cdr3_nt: TGTGCCAGCAGCTTCGGGACTTCCCACAATGAGCAGTTCTTC
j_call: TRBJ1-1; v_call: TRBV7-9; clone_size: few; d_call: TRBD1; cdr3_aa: CASSWPDRTTEAFF; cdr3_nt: TGTGCCAGCAGCTGGCCGGACAGGACCACTGAAGCTTTCTTT
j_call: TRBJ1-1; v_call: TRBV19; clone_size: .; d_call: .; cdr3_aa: CASITRGTEAFF; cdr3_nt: TGTGCCAGTATCACTCGGGGGACTGAAGCTTTCTTT
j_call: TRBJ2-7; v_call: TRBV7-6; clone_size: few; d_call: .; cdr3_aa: CASSLAGAEQYF; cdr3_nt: TGTGCCAGCAGCTTAGCGGGCGCCGAGCAGTACTTC
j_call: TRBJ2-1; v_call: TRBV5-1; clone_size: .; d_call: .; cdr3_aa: CASRFGANEQFF; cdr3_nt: TGCGCCAGCAGATTTGGGGCTAATGAGCAGTTCTTC
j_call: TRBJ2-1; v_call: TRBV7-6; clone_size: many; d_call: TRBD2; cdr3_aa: CASSFVLAGGPNEQFF; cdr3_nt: TGTGCCAGCAGCTTCGTCCTAGCGGGGGGGCCCAATGAGCAGTTCTTC
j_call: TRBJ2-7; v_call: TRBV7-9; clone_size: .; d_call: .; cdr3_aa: CASSTGGESSEQYF; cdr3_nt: TGTGCCAGCAGCACAGGGGGGGAGTCTAGCGAGCAGTACTTC
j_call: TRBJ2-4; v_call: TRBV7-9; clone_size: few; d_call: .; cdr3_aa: CASSHGQLTQYF; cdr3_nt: TGTGCCAGCAGCCACGGACAGTTAACTCAGTACTTC
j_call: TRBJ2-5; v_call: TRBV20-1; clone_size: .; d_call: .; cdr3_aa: CSARAPLIRGGETQYF; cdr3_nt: TGCAGTGCTAGAGCCCCCTTAATCCGAGGGGGGGAGACCCAGTACTTC
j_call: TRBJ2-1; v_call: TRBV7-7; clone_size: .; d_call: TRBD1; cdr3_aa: CASSLGQGAPQFF; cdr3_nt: TGTGCCAGCAGCTTGGGACAGGGGGCTCCGCAGTTCTTC
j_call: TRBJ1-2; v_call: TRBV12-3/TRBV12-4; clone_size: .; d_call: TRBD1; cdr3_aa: CASTLGQGVNYGYTF; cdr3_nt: TGTGCCAGCACCCTAGGACAGGGGGTAAACTATGGCTACACCTTC
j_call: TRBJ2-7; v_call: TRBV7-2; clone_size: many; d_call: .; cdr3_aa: CASSLRGGQYF; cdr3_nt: TGTGCCAGCAGTCTCAGGGGAGGGCAGTACTTC
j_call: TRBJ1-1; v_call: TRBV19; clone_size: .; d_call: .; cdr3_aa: CASSISRRTEAFF; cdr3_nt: TGTGCCAGTAGTATCAGCCGAAGAACTGAAGCTTTCTTT
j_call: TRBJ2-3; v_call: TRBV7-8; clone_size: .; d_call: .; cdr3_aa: CASITGPSPTDTQYF; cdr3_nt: TGTGCCAGCATTACCGGACCTTCCCCCACAGATACGCAGTATTTT
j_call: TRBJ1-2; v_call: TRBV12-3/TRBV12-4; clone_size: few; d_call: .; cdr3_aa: CASSSWTDGYTF; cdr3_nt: TGTGCCAGCAGTTCATGGACAGATGGCTACACCTTC
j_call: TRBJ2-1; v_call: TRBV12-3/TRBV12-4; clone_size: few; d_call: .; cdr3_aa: CASTRAGNEQFF; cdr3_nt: TGTGCCAGCACCAGGGCGGGGAATGAGCAGTTCTTC
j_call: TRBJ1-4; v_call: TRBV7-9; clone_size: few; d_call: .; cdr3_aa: CASSSAPRGEKLFF; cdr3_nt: TGTGCCAGCAGCTCCGCCCCCAGAGGCGAAAAACTGTTTTTT
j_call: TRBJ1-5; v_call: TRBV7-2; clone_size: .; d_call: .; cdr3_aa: CASSLDVPGQPQHF; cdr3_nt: TGTGCCAGCAGCTTAGACGTTCCGGGCCAGCCCCAGCATTTT
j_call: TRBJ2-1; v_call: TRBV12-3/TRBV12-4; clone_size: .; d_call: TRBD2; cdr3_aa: CASSPGTSYNEQFF; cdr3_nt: TGTGCCAGCAGTCCAGGGACTAGCTACAATGAGCAGTTCTTC
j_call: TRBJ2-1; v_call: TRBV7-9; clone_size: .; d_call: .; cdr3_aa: CASSLDNEQFF; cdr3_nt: TGTGCCAGCAGCTTAGACAATGAGCAGTTCTTC
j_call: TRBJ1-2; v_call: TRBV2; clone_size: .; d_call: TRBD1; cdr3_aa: CASNYGQDGYTF; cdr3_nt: TGTGCCAGCAACTACGGACAGGATGGCTACACCTTC
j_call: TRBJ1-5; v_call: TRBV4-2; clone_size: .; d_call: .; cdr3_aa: CASSQDGPPKNQPQHF; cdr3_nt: TGTGCCAGCAGCCAAGACGGCCCCCCCAAAAATCAGCCCCAGCATTTT
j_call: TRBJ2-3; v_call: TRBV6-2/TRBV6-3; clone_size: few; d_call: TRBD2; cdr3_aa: CASSFSQTSGIETDTQYF; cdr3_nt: TGTGCCAGCAGTTTCTCTCAGACTAGCGGGATTGAGACAGATACGCAGTATTTT
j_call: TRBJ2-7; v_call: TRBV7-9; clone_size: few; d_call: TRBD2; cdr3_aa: CASSFPTGTSGRGTYEQYF; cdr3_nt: TGTGCCAGCAGCTTTCCCACCGGGACTAGCGGGAGGGGGACCTACGAGCAGTACTTC
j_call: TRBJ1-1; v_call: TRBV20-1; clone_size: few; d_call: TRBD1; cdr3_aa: CSARQDRGETEAFF; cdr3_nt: TGCAGTGCTAGACAGGACAGGGGAGAGACTGAAGCTTTCTTT
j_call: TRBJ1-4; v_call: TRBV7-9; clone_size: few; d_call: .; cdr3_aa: CASSPSGAGNEKLFF; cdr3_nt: TGTGCCAGCAGCCCCTCAGGGGCCGGCAATGAAAAACTGTTTTTT
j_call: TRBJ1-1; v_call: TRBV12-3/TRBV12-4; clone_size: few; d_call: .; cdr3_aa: CASGRRNTEAFF; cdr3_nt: TGTGCCAGCGGCAGAAGGAACACTGAAGCTTTCTTT
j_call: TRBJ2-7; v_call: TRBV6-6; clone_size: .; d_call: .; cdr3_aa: CASSEARTYEQYF; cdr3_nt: TGTGCCAGCAGTGAAGCACGGACCTACGAGCAGTACTTC
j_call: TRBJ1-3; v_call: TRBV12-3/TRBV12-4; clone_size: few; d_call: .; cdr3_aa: CASSLSRLRYSGNTIYF; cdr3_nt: TGTGCCAGCAGTTTAAGTCGGCTCCGCTACTCTGGAAACACCATATATTTT
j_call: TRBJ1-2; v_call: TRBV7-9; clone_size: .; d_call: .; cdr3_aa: CACSRPGSNYGYTF; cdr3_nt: TGTGCCTGCAGCCGGCCGGGCTCTAACTATGGCTACACCTTC
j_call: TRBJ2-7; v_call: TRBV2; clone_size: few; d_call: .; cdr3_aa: CASSGTDYEQYF; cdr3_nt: TGTGCCAGCAGTGGGACGGACTACGAGCAGTACTTC
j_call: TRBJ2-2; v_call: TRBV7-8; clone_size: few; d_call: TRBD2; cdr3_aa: CASGRLAGGTGELFF; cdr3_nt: TGTGCCAGCGGCCGACTAGCGGGGGGGACCGGGGAGCTGTTTTTT
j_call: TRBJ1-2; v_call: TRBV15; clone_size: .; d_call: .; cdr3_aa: CATSTRNTNYGYTF; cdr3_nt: TGTGCCACCAGCACTAGGAATACTAACTATGGCTACACCTTC